This TCR beta chain was captured in a study of blood T cell repertoires in COVID-19. The wider study: T cells, B-cell-depleted T cells, or PBMCs provided the cDNA or gDNA that served as material.

Study members were between about 18 and 100 years old and lived in 24 US regions. Symptom resolution, clearance, or two negative PCRs marked donors in Cohort 3 as recovered. Some clones are missing from TCRdb's copy, which holds only in-frame ones; the method was immunoSEQ multiplex PCR. Of 300,000 to 450,000 clones detected, roughly nine tenths appear once; the ten largest clones hold more than 0.8%. CDR3 length: 16 residues. J gave up 1 base and V 3 bases, and 7 bases lay outside the gene matches. Looked up from germline, CDR1 is SGHTA and CDR2 is FQGNSA. Sequencing input: PBMCs or T cells enriched from blood (not recorded which). This receptor was identified in a man aged 18 to 30 who had recovered from COVID-19. The genes are TRBV7-2 and TRBJ1-1, with 8 bases identical to TRBD1. CDR3 coding DNA: TGTGCCAGCAGCTTTAGGACCGGGACAGGGAACACTGAAGCTTTCTTT. Translating gives CASSFRTGTGNTEAFF.